Shown below are 16 T cell receptor beta chains from a single sample sequenced in a study of T cells in Graves' hyperthyroidism and ophthalmopathy. Amplification targeted TCR beta CDR3 regions from RNA transcripts. With the HTBI primer set, the TCR CDR3 went through a first round of RT-PCR. TCRdb re-called the multiplex PCR reads through MiXCR, storing one row per CDR3 protein. The table has around 430,000 distinct CDR3 sequences, approximately 15% seen once. Input material: blood. The receptor set was obtained from a woman in her 30s with Graves' hyperthyroidism.

This clonotype has a count of ten or more. This chain connects TRBV20-1 to TRBJ2-3; TRBD2 matches at 12 bases. The CDR3 contains 17 residues. The trim removed 0 bases at V and 5 bases at J, leaving 9 bases unmatched. Germline values: CDR1 DFQATT, CDR2 SNEGSKA (reference sequence). The CDR3 region is CSARDTPSGRARDTQYF. The CDR3 DNA reads TGCAGTGCTAGAGATACGCCTAGCGGGAGGGCGAGAGATACGCAGTATTTT.

The V and J genes are TRBV7-9 and TRBJ2-1, with 7 positions matching TRBD2. The V gene end was trimmed by 5 bases and the J gene end by 2 bases; junction bases not matched to a gene: 6. The CDR3 consists of 15 residues. CDR1 and CDR2 from the germline V gene are SEHNR and FQNEAQ (reference sequence). CDR3 DNA sequence: TGTGCCAGCAGCCCGGGGAGGGGTGCCTACAATGAGCAGTTCTTC. Translating gives CASSPGRGAYNEQFF.

There are many counts of this clonotype. The rearrangement joins TRBV20-1 to TRBJ1-1; tentatively, D is TRBD1 (6 bases). Deletions cut 5 bases from V and 0 bases from J, with 13 bases between. Germline-derived CDR1 and CDR2 are DFQATT and SNEGSKA (reference sequence). This CDR3 region has 14 residues. CDR3 bases: TGCAGTGCTGGGGGGGCAGGACTGAACACTGAAGCTTTCTTT. Translating gives CSAGGAGLNTEAFF.

The sample holds many counts of this clonotype. V gene TRBV28 combines with J gene TRBJ2-5; no reliable D call. Germline CDR1 reads MDHEN; CDR2 reads SYDVKM. The germline V and J ends were trimmed by 4 bases and 4 bases, with 13 bases remaining between them. This CDR3 has 14 amino acids. CDR3 sequence: CASSSLNPSETQYF. CDR3 nucleotides: TGTGCCAGCAGTTCCTTGAACCCCTCAGAGACCCAGTACTTC.

The genes are TRBV30 and TRBJ2-3; 7 bases match TRBD2. Per the germline V gene, CDR1 is GTSNPN and CDR2 is SVGIG (reference sequence). After removal of 2 bases from V and 6 bases from J, the junction contained 11 bases not matched to a gene. The CDR3 runs to 15 residues. The chain's CDR3 is CAWSRGEGRLDTQYF. For the CDR3, the DNA is TGTGCCTGGAGTCGGGGGGAGGGGCGGTTGGATACGCAGTATTTT.

V and J are TRBV20-1 and TRBJ2-3; 7 bases line up with TRBD2. V was pared by 7 bases and J by 6 bases, with 16 bases of the junction left unmatched. The germline gives CDR1 DFQATT, CDR2 SNEGSKA (reference sequence). This CDR3 region has 15 residues. The CDR3 DNA sequence: TGCAGTGGTGGTAGCGGGTACGCAGCACGGGATACGCAGTATTTT. This encodes CSGGSGYAARDTQYF.

The J gene is TRBJ2-3, the V gene TRBV7-2; D not certain. The CDR3 covers 13 residues. Trimming took off 2 bases at V and 4 bases at J, with 7 bases between the two ends. Germline loops: CDR1 SGHTA, CDR2 FQGNSA. CDR3 region: CASSLLVPDTQYF. As DNA, the CDR3 is TGTGCCAGCAGCTTACTAGTCCCAGATACGCAGTATTTT.

This clonotype was seen many times. The rearrangement joins TRBV5-1 to TRBJ2-7; the match to TRBD1 covers 9 bases. In germline, CDR1 is SGHRS, CDR2 YFSETQ. This CDR3 is built from 18 residues. V lost 0 bases to trimming and J lost 4 bases; unmatched junction nucleotides: 14. The CDR3, as DNA: TGCGCCAGCAGCTTGGCCATGACAGGGGGACAAATCGCTTACGAGCAGTACTTC. Its translation is CASSLAMTGGQIAYEQYF.

This clonotype was counted only a few times. The chain combines TRBV5-1 with TRBJ2-1, with D unclear. Trimming took 4 bases from V and 6 from J, leaving 11 bases between them. Germline CDR1 and CDR2: SGHRS and YFSETQ. This CDR3 comprises 13 residues. CDR3 region: CASSPGPSNEQFF. The CDR3 bases are TGCGCCAGCAGCCCTGGACCCAGCAATGAGCAGTTCTTC.

V is TRBV7-9 and J is TRBJ2-1; 9 nucleotides match TRBD2. Trimming cost V 5 bases and J 15 bases; bases outside gene matches: 17. The germline V gene has CDR1 SEHNR and CDR2 FQNEAQ (reference sequence). The CDR3 is made up of 15 amino acids. CDR3 residues: CASSPIQGTSSPLFF. DNA of the CDR3: TGTGCCAGCAGCCCGATACAGGGGACTAGCTCACCCCTGTTCTTC.

This clonotype was seen many times. The rearrangement joins TRBV10-2 to TRBJ2-7; 9 bases align to TRBD2. The CDR3 runs 15 residues. Germline assignment: CDR1 WSHSY and CDR2 SAAADI. V lost 0 bases and J lost 4; bases outside the gene matches: 4. This CDR3 reads CASSESVAGVYEQYF. As DNA, the CDR3 is TGCGCCAGCAGTGAGTCGGTAGCGGGGGTGTACGAGCAGTACTTC.

The table lists this clonotype with a few counts. Sequence at one end of the junction differs from germline and may be a read error. CDR3 nucleotide sequence: TGTGCCAGCAGTTTACTTGGTGATAGCACCGGGGAGCCGTTTTTT. Encoded protein: CASSLLGDSTGEPFF. The V and J genes are TRBV27 and TRBJ2-2, with D possibly being TRBD2 (5 bases). CDR1 is MNHEY and CDR2 is SMNVEV in the germline V gene (reference sequence). The CDR3 is 15 amino acids.

This clonotype was seen many times. J is TRBJ2-3 and V is TRBV2, with 9 bases aligning to TRBD2. Germline V lookup: CDR1 SNHLY, CDR2 FYNNEI. Trimming removed 5 bases from V and 3 bases from J; junction bases left unmatched: 12. This CDR3 has 17 amino acids. The DNA of the CDR3 is TGTGCCAGCAGTCAGGAGCTAGCGGGATTTGGTACAGATACGCAGTATTTT. Residues: CASSQELAGFGTDTQYF.

V is TRBV9 and J is TRBJ2-7; tentatively, D is TRBD1 (6 bases). There are 14 residues in the CDR3. Trimming took off 0 bases at V and 5 bases at J, with 12 bases between the two ends. The germline V gene encodes CDR1 SGDLS and CDR2 YYNGEE. CDR3 in amino acids: CASSVGHRVNEQYF. The CDR3, as DNA: TGTGCCAGCAGCGTAGGGCACAGGGTCAACGAGCAGTACTTC.

There are many counts of this clonotype. This chain links TRBV28 with TRBJ2-7; D remains ambiguous. The CDR3 contains 13 residues. V was clipped by 7 bases and J by 6 bases, with 16 bases between them. CDR1 is MDHEN, CDR2 SYDVKM, per germline. CDR3 region: CASIPSLSGEQYF. The CDR3 DNA sequence: TGTGCCAGCATCCCTTCGTTATCGGGCGAGCAGTACTTC.

This clonotype was counted at least ten times. The chain joins TRBV20-1 to TRBJ2-7; D assignment may be TRBD1 or TRBD2 (5 bases each). The length of the CDR3 is 12 residues. Per the germline V gene, CDR1 is DFQATT and CDR2 is SNEGSKA (reference sequence). V gave up 3 bases and J gave up 0 bases, with 6 bases separating them. This CDR3 is CSASGTSYEQYF. For the CDR3, the DNA is TGCAGTGCTAGCGGGACCTCCTACGAGCAGTACTTC.